This is a list of T cell receptor beta chains from one sample in a study of graft-versus-host responses after intestinal transplantation. Using immunoSEQ multiplex PCR, the repertoire was profiled, and TCRdb retains in-frame clones only, with some absent. Among about 97,000 clones, approximately 92% were seen once, and the ten largest hold about 16%. Here the sequenced sample was PBMCs, taken around 68 weeks after intestinal transplant. Source of these receptors: a human patient who received an intestinal transplant, so some T cells may come from the graft donor. Both conserved end residues are part of each CDR3.

>TRBV10-2|TRBJ2-3
CASTAGGTDTQYF
>TRBV6-5|TRBJ2-7
CASSRAAGHEQYF
>TRBV6-1|TRBJ2-7
CASSAVLGEGYEQYF
>TRBV6-1|TRBJ2-7
CASRVWQGSTFEQYF
>TRBV7-3|TRBJ1-2
CASSLSAGENYGYTF
>TRBV27|TRBJ1-1
CASSTLRGAVNTEAFF
>TRBV27|TRBJ2-2
CASSPDKRTGELFF
>TRBV11-2|TRBJ1-1
CASSPGGNTEAFF
>TRBV4-2|TRBJ2-2
CASSQDKGNTGELFF
>TRBV6-5|TRBJ1-4
CASSYSGEKLFF
>TRBV6-4|TRBJ2-3
CASSDGGAADTQYF
>TRBV6-5|TRBJ1-1
CASSYLFGDRNTEAFF
>TRBV18|TRBJ2-6
CASSPDRAGANVLTF
>TRBV5-1|TRBJ2-1
CASSTTSGAYNEQFF
>TRBV19|TRBJ2-2
CASSIQGRAGELFF
>TRBV10-3|TRBJ2-7
CAIRAQTGGVHEQYF
>TRBV7-9|TRBJ2-3
CASSLEARTGRTDTQYF
>TRBV28|TRBJ2-7
CASSLSSYEQYF
>TRBV7-8|TRBJ1-1
CASSPGTAVAEAFF
>TRBV2|TRBJ2-3
CASFMSPDTQYF
>TRBV9|TRBJ1-4
CASSVGQGGKLFF
>TRBV5-4|TRBJ2-5
CASSLSLQEETQYF